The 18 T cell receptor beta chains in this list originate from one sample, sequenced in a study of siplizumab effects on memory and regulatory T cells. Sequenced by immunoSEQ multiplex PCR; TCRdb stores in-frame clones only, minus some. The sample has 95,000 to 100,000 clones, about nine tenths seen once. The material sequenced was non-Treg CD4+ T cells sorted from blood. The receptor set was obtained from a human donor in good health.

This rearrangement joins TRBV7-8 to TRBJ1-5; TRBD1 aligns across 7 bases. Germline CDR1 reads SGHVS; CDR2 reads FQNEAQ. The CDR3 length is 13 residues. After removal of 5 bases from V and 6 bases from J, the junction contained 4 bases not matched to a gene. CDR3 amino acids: CASSDDRAQPQHF. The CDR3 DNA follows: TGTGCCAGCAGCGACGACAGGGCTCAGCCCCAGCATTTT.

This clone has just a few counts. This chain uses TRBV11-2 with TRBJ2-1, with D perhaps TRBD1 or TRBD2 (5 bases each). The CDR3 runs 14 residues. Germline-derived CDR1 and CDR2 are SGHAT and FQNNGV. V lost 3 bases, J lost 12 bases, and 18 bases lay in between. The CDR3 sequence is CASSFRDLEGGQFF. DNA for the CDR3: TGTGCCAGCAGCTTCCGGGACCTCGAGGGCGGGCAGTTCTTC.

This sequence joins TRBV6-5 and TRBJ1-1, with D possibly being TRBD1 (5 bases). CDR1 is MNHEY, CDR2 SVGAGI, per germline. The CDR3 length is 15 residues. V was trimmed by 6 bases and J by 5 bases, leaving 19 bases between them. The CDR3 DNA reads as TGTGCCAGCAGCAGAAAAACGGGGGGTCGGACTGAAGCTTTCTTT. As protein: CASSRKTGGRTEAFF.

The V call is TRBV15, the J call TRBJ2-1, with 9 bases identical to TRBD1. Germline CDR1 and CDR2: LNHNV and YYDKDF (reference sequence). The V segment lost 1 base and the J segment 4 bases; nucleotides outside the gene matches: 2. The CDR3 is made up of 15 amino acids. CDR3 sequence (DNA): TGTGCCACCAGCAGAGGACAGGGGGTGTACAATGAGCAGTTCTTC. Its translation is CATSRGQGVYNEQFF.

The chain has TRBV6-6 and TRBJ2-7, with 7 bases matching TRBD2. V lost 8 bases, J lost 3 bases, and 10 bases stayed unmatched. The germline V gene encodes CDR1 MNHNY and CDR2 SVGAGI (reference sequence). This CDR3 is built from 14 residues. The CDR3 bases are TGTGCCAGCGGGAGTAGCGGGCCCCACTACGAGCAGTACTTC. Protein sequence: CASGSSGPHYEQYF.

The CDR3 loop is CSVDLAGVGDTQYF. CDR3 coding DNA: TGCAGCGTCGATCTAGCGGGAGTTGGAGATACGCAGTATTTT. The chain links TRBV29-1 to TRBJ2-3; 10 bases map to TRBD2. V was pared by 6 bases and J by 5 bases, with 8 bases of the junction left unmatched. This CDR3 spans 14 amino acids. The germline V gene encodes CDR1 SQVTM and CDR2 ANQGSEA.

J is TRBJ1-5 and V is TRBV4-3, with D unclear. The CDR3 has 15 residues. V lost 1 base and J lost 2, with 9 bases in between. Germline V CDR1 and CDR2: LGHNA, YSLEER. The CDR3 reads CASSQVLSGNQPQHF. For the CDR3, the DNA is TGCGCCAGCAGCCAAGTCTTGTCGGGCAATCAGCCCCAGCATTTT.

Written as DNA, the CDR3 is TGTGCCAGCAGCTTGGTGGGGAGGGATAACATTCAGTACTTC. It encodes CASSLVGRDNIQYF. The chain employs TRBV5-5 and TRBJ2-4; 7 bases align to TRBD2. Per germline, CDR1 SGHKS and CDR2 YYEKEE (reference sequence). Unmatched junction bases numbered 4, after V lost 0 bases and J lost 7 bases. The CDR3 totals 14 residues.

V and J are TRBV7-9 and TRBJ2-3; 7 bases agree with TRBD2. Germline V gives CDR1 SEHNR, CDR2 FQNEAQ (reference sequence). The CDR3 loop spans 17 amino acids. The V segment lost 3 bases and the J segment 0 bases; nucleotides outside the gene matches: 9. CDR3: CASSFQRGGRSTDTQYF. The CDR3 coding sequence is TGTGCCAGCAGCTTTCAGAGGGGCGGGAGAAGCACAGATACGCAGTATTTT. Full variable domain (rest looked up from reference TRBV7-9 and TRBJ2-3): DTGVSQNPRHKITKRGQNVTFRCDPISEHNRLYWYRQTLGQGPEFLTYFQNEAQLEKSRLLSDRFSAERPKGSFSTLEIQRTEQGDSAMYLCASSFQRGGRSTDTQYFGPGTRLTVL.

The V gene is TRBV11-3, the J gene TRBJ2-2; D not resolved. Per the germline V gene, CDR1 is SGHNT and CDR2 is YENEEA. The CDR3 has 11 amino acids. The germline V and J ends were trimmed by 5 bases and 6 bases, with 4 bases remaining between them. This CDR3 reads CASSPAGELFF. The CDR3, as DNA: TGTGCCAGCAGCCCTGCCGGGGAGCTGTTTTTT. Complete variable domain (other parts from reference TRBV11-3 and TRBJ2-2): EAGVVQSPRYKIIEKKQPVAFWCNPISGHNTLYWYLQNLGQGPELLIRYENEEAVDDSQLPKDRFSAERLKGVDSTLKIQPAELGDSAVYLCASSPAGELFFGEGSRLTVL.

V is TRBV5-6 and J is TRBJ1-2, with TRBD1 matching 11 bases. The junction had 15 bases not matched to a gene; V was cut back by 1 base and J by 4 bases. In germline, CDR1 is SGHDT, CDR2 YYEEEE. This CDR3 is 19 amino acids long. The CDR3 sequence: CASSLYSGTGGSGSYGYTF. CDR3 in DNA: TGTGCCAGCAGCTTGTACTCTGGGACAGGGGGAAGTGGAAGCTATGGCTACACCTTC.

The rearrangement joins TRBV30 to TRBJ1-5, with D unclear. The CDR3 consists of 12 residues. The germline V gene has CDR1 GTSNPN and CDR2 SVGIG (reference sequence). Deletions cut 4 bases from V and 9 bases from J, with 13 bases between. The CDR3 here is CAWTPGWGPQHF. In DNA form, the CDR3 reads TGTGCCTGGACCCCGGGGTGGGGGCCCCAGCATTTT.

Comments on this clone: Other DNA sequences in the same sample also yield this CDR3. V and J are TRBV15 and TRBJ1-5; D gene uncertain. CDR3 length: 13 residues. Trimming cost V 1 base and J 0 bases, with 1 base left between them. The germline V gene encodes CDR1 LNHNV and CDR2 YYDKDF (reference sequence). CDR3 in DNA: TGTGCCACCAGCAGAGTTAGCAATCAGCCCCAGCATTTT. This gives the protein CATSRVSNQPQHF.

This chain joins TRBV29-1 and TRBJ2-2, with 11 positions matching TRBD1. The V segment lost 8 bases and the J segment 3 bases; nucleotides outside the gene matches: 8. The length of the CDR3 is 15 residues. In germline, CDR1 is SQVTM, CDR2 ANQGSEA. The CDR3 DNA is TGCAGCACCGGACAGGGGGCCTTTGACACCGGGGAGCTGTTTTTT. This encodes CSTGQGAFDTGELFF.

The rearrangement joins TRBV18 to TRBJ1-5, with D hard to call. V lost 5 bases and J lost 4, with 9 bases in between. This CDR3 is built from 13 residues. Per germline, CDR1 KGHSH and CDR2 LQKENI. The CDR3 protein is CASSVTGNQPQHF. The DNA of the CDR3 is TGTGCCAGCTCAGTTACGGGGAATCAGCCCCAGCATTTT.

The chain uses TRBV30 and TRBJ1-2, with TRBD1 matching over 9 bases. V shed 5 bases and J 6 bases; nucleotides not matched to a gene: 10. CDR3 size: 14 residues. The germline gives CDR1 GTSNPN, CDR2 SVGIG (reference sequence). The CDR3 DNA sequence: TGTGCCTGGGTCCGACCCGGGACAGGGAATGGCTACACCTTC. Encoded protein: CAWVRPGTGNGYTF.

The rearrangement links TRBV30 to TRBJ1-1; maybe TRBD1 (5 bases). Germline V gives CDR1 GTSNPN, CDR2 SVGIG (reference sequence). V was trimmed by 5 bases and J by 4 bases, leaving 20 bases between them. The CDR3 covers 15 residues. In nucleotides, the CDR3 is TGTGCCTGGGCTCTGGGGCGTGCGGGGGGCACTGAAGCTTTCTTT. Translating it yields CAWALGRAGGTEAFF.

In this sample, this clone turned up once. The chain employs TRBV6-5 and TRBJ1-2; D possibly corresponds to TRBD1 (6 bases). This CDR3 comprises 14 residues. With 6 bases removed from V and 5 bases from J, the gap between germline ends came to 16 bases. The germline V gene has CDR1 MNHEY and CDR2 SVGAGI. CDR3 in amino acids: CASSGLTGTYGYTF. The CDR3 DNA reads TGTGCCAGCAGCGGGTTGACAGGAACATATGGCTACACCTTC.